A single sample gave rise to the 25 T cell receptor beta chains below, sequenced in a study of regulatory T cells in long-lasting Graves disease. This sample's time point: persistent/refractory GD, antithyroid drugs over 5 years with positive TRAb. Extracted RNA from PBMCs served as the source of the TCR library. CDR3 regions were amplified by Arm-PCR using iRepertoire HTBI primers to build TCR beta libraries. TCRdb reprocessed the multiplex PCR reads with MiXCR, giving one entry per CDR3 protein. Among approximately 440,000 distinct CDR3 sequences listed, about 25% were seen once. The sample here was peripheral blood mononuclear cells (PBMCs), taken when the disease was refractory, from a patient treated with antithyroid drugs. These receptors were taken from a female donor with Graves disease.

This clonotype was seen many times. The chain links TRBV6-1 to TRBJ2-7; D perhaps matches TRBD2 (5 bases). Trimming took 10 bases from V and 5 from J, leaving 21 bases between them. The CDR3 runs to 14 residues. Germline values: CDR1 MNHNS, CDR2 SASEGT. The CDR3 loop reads CATAEVAITHEQYF. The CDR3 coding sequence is TGTGCCACCGCGGAGGTAGCAATCACCCACGAGCAGTACTTC.

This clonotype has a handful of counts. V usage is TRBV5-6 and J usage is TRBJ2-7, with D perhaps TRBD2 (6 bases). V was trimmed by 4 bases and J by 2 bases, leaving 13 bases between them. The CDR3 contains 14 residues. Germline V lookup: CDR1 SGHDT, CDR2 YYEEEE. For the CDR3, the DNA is TGTGCCAGCAGCCCCCGCGGGGTTGCCTACGAGCAGTACTTC. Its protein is CASSPRGVAYEQYF.

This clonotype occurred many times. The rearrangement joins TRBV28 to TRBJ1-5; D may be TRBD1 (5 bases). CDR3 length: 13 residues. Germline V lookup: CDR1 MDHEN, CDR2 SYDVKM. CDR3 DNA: TGTGCGAGCTTATGGGGCACAAATCAGCCCCAGCATTTT. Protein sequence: CASLWGTNQPQHF.

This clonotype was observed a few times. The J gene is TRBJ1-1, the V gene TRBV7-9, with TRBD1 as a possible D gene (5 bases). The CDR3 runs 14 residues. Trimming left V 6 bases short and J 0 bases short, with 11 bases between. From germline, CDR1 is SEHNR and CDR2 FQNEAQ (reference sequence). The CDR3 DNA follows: TGTGCCAGCAGTGTGGGGGGGGTGAACACTGAAGCTTTCTTT. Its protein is CASSVGGVNTEAFF.

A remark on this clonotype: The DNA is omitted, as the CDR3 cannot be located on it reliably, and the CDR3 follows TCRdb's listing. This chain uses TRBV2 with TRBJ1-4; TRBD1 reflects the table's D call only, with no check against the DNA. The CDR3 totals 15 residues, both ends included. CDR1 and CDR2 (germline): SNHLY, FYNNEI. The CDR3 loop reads CASSEEDSVMKNCFF.

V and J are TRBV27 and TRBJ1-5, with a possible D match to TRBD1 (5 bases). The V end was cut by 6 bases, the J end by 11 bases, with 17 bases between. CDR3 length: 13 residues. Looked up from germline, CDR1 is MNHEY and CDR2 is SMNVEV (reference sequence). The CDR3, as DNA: TGTGCCAGCAGCCCCAACGATAGGGGAGCCCAGCATTTT. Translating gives CASSPNDRGAQHF.

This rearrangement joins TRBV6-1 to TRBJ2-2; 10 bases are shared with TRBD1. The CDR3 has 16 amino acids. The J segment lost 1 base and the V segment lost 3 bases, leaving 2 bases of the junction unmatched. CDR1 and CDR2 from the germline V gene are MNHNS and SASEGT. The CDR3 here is CASSDRDRGNTGELFF. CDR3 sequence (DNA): TGTGCCAGCAGTGATCGGGACAGGGGGAACACCGGGGAGCTGTTTTTT.

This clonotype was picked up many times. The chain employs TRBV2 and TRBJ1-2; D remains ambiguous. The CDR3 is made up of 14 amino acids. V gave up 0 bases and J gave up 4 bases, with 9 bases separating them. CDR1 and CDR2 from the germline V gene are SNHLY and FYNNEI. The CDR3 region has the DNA TGTGCCAGCAGTGAAGCGTACCAGACCTATGGCTACACCTTC. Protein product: CASSEAYQTYGYTF.

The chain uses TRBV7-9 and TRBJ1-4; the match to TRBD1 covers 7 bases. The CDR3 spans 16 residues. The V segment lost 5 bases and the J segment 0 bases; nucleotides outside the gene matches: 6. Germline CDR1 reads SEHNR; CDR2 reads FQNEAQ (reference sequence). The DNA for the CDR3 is TGTGCCAGCAGCCGGGGACAGCCAGCAACTAATGAAAAACTGTTTTTT. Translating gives CASSRGQPATNEKLFF.

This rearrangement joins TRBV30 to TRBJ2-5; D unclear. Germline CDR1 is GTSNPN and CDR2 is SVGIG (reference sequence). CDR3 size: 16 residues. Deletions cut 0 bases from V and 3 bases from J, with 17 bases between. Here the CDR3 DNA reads TGTGCCTGGAGTGTACTCCGGCGGCAGGAGAAAGAGACCCAGTACTTC. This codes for CAWSVLRRQEKETQYF.

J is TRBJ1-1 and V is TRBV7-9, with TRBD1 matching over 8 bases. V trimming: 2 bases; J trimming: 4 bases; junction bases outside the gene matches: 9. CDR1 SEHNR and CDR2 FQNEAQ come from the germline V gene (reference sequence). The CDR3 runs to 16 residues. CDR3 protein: CASSLRGQGGLTEAFF. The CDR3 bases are TGTGCCAGCAGCTTACGAGGACAGGGTGGCCTCACTGAAGCTTTCTTT.

DNA of the CDR3: TGTGCCAGCAGCCAGGGGGGGAACCCGGCTTTCTTT. The encoded protein is CASSQGGNPAFF. The chain combines TRBV7-9 with TRBJ1-1; 7 positions match TRBD1. CDR3 length equals 12 residues. CDR1 is SEHNR and CDR2 is FQNEAQ in the germline V gene (reference sequence). V gave up 5 bases and J gave up 11 bases; unmatched junction bases: 8. Based on the CDR3 plus reference TRBV7-9 and TRBJ1-1, the full variable domain is DTGVSQNPRHKITKRGQNVTFRCDPISEHNRLYWYRQTLGQGPEFLTYFQNEAQLEKSRLLSDRFSAERPKGSFSTLEIQRTEQGDSAMYLCASSQGGNPAFFGQGTRLTVV.

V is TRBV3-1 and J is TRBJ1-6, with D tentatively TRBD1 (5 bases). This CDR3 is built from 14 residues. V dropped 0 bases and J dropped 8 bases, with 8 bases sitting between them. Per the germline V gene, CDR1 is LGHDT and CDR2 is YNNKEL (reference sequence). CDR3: CASSQEVRDSPLHF. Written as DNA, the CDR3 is TGTGCCAGCAGCCAAGAAGTCAGGGATTCACCCCTCCACTTT.

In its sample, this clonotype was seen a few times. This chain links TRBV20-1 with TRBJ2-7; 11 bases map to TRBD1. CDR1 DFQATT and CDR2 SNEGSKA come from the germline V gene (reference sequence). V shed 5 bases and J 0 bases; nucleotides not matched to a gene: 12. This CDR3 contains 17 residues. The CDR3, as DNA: TGCAGTGCTCTAGGTGGATCCGGGACAGGGGGCTCCTACGAGCAGTACTTC. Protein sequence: CSALGGSGTGGSYEQYF.

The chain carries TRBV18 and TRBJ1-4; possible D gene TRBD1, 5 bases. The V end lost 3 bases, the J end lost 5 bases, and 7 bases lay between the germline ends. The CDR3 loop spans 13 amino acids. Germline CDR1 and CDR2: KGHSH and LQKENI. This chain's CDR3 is CASSPTENEKLFF. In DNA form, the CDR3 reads TGTGCCAGCTCACCGACAGAGAATGAAAAACTGTTTTTT.

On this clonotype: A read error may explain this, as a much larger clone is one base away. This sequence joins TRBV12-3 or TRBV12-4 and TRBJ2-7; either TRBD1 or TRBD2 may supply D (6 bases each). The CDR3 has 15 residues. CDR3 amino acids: CASSRGAGDDYGQYF. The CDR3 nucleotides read TGTGCCAGCTCAAGGGGGGCAGGGGACGACTACGGGCAGTACTTC.

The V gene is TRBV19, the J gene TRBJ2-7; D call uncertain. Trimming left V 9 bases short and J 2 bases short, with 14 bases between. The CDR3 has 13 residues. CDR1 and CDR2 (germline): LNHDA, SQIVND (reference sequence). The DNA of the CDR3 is TGTGCCAGCGCGTCCCAGCAGACCTACGAGCAGTACTTC. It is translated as CASASQQTYEQYF.

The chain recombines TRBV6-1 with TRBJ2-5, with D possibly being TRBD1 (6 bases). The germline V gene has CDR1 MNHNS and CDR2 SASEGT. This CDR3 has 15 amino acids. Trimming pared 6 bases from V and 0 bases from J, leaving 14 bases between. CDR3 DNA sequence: TGTGCCAGCAGACACGACAGGATAAACCAAGAGACCCAGTACTTC. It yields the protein CASRHDRINQETQYF.

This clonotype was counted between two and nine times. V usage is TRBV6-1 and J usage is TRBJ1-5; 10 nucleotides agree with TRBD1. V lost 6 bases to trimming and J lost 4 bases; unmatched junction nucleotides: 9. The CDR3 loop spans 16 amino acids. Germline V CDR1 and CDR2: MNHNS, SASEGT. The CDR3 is CASSQIGTGVNQPQHF. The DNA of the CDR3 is TGTGCCAGCAGCCAAATCGGGACAGGGGTAAATCAGCCCCAGCATTTT.

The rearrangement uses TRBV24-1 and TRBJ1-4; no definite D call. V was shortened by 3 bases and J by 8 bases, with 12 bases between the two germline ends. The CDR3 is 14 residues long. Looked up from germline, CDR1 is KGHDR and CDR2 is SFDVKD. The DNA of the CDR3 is TGTGCCACCAGTGATAGGCGGGTCGGCGAAAAACTGTTTTTT. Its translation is CATSDRRVGEKLFF.

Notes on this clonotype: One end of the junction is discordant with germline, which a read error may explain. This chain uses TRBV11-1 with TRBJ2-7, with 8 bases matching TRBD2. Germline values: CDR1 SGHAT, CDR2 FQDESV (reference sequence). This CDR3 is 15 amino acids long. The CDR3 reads CASTQSGSVTYEQHF. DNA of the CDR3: TGTGCCAGCACGCAAAGCGGGAGCGTAACCTACGAGCAGCACTTC.

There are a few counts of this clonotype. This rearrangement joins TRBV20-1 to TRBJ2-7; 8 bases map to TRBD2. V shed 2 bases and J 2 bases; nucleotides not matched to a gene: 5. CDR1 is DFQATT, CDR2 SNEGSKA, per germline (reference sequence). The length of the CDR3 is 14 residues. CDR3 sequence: CSARWGTSTYEQYF. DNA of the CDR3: TGCAGTGCTAGATGGGGGACTAGTACCTACGAGCAGTACTTC.

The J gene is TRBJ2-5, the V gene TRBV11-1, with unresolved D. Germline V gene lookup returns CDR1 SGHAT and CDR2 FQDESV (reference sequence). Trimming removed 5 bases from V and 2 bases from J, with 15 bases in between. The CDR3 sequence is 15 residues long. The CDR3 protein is CASSLELGNQETQYF. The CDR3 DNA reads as TGTGCCAGCAGCCTAGAGTTAGGGAATCAAGAGACCCAGTACTTC.

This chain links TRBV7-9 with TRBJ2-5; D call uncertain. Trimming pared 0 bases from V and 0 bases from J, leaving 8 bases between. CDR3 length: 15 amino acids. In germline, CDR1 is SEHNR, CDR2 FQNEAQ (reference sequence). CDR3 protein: CASSLASVYQETQYF. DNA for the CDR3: TGTGCCAGCAGCTTAGCGTCGGTATACCAAGAGACCCAGTACTTC.

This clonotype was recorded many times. The CDR3 loop reads CASSRVRGQTQYF. In DNA, the CDR3 is TGTGCCAGCAGCCGTGTCAGGGGCCAGACCCAGTACTTC. The chain has TRBV2 and TRBJ2-5; D is possibly TRBD1 (6 bases). V gave up 6 bases and J gave up 6 bases, with 14 bases separating them. CDR3 length equals 13 residues. Per germline, CDR1 SNHLY and CDR2 FYNNEI.